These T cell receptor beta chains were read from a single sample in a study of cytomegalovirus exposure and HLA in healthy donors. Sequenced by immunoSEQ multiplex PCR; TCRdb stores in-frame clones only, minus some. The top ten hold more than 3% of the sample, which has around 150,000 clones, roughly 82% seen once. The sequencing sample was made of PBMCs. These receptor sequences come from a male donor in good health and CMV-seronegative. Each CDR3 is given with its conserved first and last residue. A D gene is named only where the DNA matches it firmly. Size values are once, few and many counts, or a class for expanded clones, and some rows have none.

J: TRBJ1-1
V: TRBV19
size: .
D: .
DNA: TGTGCCAGTATGAAGGGGTTATACGGGGGGAACACTGAAGCTTTCTTT
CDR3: CASMKGLYGGNTEAFF

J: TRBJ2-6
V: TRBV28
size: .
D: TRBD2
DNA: TGTGCCAGCAGGCTGGTGGGGACTAGCTCTGGGGCCAACGTCCTGACTTTC
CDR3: CASRLVGTSSGANVLTF

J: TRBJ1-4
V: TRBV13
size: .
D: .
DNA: TGTGCCAGCAGCCTCGGGACAAACGAAAAACTGTTTTTT
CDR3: CASSLGTNEKLFF

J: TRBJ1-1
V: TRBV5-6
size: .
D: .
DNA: TGTGCCAGCAGCTTGGTGGGCAATTCGGCCACTGAAGCTTTCTTT
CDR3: CASSLVGNSATEAFF

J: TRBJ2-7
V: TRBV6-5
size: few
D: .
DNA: TGTGCCAGCAGTAAAACCGGGACATTTACCTACGAGCAGTACTTC
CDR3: CASSKTGTFTYEQYF

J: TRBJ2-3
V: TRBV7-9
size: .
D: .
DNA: TGTGCCAGCAGCGTCGCTGGCGGTAGTACAGATACGCAGTATTTT
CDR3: CASSVAGGSTDTQYF

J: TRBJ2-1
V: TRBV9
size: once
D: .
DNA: TGTGCCAGCAGCGTAGGGAGCTCCTACAATGAGCAGTTCTTC
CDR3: CASSVGSSYNEQFF

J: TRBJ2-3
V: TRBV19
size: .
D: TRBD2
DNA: TGTGCCAGTAGTATTGGCGGGGGGAGCACAGATACGCAGTATTTT
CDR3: CASSIGGGSTDTQYF

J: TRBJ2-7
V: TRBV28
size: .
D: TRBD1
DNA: TGTGCCAGCAGTTTATCTCCGGGACAGGGGGCCCACGAGCAGTACTTC
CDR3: CASSLSPGQGAHEQYF

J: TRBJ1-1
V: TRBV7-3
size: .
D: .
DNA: TGTGCCAGCAGCGCCCGGGGGAACACTGAAGCTTTCTTT
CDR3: CASSARGNTEAFF

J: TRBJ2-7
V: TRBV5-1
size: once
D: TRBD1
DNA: TGCGCCAGCAGCTTCTCTTCCCGGGACAGGGGTCTCTACGAGCAGTACTTC
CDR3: CASSFSSRDRGLYEQYF

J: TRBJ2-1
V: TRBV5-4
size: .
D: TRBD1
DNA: TGTGCCAGCAGCTTGGATCCCGGACAGGGGGCCAATGAGCAGTTCTTC
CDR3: CASSLDPGQGANEQFF

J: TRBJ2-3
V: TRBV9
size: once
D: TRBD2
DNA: TGTGCCAGCAGCGTAGATCGGCTAGCGGGGGGGCCTACAGATACGCAGTATTTT
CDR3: CASSVDRLAGGPTDTQYF

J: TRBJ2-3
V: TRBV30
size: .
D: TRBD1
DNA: TGTGCCTGGAGTGTATGGCAGGGGGACACAGATACGCAGTATTTT
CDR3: CAWSVWQGDTDTQYF

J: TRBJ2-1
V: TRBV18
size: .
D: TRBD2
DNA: TGTGCCAGCTCATCTTTGACTAGCGGGATCAATGAGCAGTTCTTC
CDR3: CASSSLTSGINEQFF

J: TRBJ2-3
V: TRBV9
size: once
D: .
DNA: TGTGCCAGCAGCGTAGTGTCTGCGCCCTATTTCGGGGATACGCAGTATTTT
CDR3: CASSVVSAPYFGDTQYF

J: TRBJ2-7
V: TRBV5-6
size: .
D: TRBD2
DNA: TGTGCCAGCAGCTTGGTCCCGGGACTAGCGAACTCCTACGAGCAGTACTTC
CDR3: CASSLVPGLANSYEQYF

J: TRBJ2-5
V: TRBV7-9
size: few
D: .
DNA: TGTGCCAGCAGCTCGCAAGAGACCCAGTACTTC
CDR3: CASSSQETQYF

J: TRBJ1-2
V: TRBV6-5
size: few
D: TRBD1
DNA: TGTGCCAGCAGTTACTCGGACAGGATGTCCTATGGCTACACCTTC
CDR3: CASSYSDRMSYGYTF

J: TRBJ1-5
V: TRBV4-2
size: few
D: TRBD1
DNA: TGTGCCAGCAGCCAATACGGACAGGGTGATTTGGAGCCAAAGCACCAGCCCCAGCATTTT
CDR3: CASSQYGQGDLEPKHQPQHF

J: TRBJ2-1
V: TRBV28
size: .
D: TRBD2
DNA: TGTGCCAGCAGTTTAGTAGCGGGAGGGAGAAATGAGCAGTTCTTC
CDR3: CASSLVAGGRNEQFF

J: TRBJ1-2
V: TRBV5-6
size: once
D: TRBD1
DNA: TGTGCCAGCAGCTTCGGACAGGGCCACTATGGCTACACCTTC
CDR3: CASSFGQGHYGYTF

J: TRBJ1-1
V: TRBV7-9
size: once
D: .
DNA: TGTGCCAGCAGCTACTATATGAACACTGAAGCTTTCTTT
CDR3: CASSYYMNTEAFF

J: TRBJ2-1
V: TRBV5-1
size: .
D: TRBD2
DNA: TGCGCCAGCAGCTGGGAGGGGATGGGGTCCTACAATGAGCAGTTCTTC
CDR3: CASSWEGMGSYNEQFF

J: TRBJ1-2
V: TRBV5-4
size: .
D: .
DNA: TGTGCCAGCAGCCGAAACATTAACTATGGCTACACCTTC
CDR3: CASSRNINYGYTF

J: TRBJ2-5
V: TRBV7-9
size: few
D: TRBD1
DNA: TGTGCCAGCAGCTTCTCCGGGACAGGGAAAGAGACCCAGTACTTC
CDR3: CASSFSGTGKETQYF

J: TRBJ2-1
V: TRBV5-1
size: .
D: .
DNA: TGCGCCAGCAGCTTGGGGACTACTACCTACAATGAGCAGTTCTTC
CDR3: CASSLGTTTYNEQFF

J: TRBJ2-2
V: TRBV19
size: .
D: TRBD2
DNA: TGTGCCAGTAGTGTAAGACTAGCGGGTGACACCGGGGAGCTGTTTTTT
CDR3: CASSVRLAGDTGELFF

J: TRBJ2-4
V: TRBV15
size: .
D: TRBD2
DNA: TGTGCCACCAGGGCTAGCGGGGGAGCCAAAAACATTCAGTACTTC
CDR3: CATRASGGAKNIQYF